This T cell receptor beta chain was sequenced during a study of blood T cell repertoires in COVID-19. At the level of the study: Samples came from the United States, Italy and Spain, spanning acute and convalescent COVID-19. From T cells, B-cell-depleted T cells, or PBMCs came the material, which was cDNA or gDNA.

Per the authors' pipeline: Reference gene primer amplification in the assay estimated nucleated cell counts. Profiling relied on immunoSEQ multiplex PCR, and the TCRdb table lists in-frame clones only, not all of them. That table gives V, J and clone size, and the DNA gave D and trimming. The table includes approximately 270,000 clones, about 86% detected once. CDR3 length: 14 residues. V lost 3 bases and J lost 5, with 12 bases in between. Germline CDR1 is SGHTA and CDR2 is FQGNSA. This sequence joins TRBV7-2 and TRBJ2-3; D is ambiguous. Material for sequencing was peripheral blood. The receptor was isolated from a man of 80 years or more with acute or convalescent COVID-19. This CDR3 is CASSLYGRGDTQYF. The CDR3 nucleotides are TGTGCCAGCAGCTTGTACGGAAGAGGAGATACGCAGTATTTT. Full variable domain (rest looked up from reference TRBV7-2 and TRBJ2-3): GAGVSQSPSNKVTEKGKDVELRCDPISGHTALYWYRQSLGQGLEFLIYFQGNSAPDKSGLPSDRFSAERTGGSVSTLTIQRTQQEDSAVYLCASSLYGRGDTQYFGPGTRLTVL.